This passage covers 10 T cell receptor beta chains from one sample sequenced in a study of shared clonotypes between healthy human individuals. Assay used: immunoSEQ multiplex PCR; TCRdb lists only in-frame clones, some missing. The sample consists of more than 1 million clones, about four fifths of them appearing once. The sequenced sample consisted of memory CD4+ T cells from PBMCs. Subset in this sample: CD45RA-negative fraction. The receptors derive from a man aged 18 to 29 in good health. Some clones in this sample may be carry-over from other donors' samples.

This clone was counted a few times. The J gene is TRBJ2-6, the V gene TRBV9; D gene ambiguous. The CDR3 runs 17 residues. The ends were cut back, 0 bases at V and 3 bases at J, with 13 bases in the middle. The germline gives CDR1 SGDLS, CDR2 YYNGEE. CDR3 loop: CASSVAVGINGANVLTF. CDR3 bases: TGTGCCAGCAGCGTAGCAGTGGGGATAAATGGGGCCAACGTCCTGACTTTC.

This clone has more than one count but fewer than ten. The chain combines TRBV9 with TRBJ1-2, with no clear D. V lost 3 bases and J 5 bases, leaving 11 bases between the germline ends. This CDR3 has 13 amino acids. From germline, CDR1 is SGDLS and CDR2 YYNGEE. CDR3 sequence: CASSGNPGYGYTF. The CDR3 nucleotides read TGTGCCAGCAGCGGGAACCCGGGTTATGGCTACACCTTC.

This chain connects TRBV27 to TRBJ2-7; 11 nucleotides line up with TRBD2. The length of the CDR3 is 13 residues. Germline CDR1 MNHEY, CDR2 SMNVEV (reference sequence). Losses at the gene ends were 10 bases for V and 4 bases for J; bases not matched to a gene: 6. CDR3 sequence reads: CATKLAGVYEQYF. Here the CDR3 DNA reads TGTGCCACCAAACTAGCGGGAGTGTACGAGCAGTACTTC.

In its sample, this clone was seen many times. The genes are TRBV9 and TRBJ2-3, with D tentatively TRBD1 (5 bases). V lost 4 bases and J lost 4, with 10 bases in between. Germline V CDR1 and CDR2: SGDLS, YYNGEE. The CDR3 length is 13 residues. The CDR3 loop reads CASSRGMADTQYF. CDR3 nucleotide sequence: TGTGCCAGCAGCAGGGGAATGGCAGATACGCAGTATTTT.

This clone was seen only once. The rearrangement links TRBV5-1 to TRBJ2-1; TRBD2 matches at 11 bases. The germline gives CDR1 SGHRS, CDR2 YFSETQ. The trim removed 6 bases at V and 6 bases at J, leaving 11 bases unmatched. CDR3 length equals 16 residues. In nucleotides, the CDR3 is TGCGCCAGCAAAAAACTAGCGGGAGACCTCTCCAATGAGCAGTTCTTC. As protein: CASKKLAGDLSNEQFF.

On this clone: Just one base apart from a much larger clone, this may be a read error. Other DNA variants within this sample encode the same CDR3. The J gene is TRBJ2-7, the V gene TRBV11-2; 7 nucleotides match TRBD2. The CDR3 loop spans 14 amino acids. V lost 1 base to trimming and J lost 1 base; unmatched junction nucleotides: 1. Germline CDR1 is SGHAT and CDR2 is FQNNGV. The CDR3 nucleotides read TGTGCCAGCAGCTTAGCTAGCGGATCCTACGAGCAGTACTTC. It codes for CASSLASGSYEQYF.

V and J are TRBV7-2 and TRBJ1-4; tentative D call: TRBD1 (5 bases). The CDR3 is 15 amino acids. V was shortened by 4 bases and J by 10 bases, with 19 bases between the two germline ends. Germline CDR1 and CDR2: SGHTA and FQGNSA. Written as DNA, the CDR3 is TGTGCCAGCAGCTCACACAGGTCGAAGCTGTCAAAACTGTTTTTT. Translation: CASSSHRSKLSKLFF. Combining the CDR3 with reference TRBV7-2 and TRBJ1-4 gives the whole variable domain GAGVSQSPSNKVTEKGKDVELRCDPISGHTALYWYRQSLGQGLEFLIYFQGNSAPDKSGLPSDRFSAERTGGSVSTLTIQRTQQEDSAVYLCASSSHRSKLSKLFFGSGTQLSVL.

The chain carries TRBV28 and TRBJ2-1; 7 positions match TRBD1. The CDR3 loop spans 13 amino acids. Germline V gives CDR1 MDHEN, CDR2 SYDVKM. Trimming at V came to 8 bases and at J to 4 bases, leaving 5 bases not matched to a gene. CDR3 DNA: TGTGCCAGCGACAGGGCTGCTTACAATGAGCAGTTCTTC. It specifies CASDRAAYNEQFF.

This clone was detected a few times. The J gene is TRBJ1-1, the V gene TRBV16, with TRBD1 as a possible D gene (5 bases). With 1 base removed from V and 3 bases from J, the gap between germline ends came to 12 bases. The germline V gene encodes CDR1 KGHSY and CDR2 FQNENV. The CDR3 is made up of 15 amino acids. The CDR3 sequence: CASSQYLSRDTEAFF. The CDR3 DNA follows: TGTGCCAGCAGCCAATACTTATCCAGGGACACTGAAGCTTTCTTT. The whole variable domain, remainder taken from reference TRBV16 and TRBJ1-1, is GEEVAQTPKHLVRGEGQKAKLYCAPIKGHSYVFWYQQVLKNEFKFLISFQNENVFDETGMPKERFSAKCLPNSPCSLEIQATKLEDSAVYFCASSQYLSRDTEAFFGQGTRLTVV.

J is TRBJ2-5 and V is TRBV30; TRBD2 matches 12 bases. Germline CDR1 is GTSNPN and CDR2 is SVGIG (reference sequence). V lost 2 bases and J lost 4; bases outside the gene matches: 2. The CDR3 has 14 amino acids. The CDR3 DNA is TGTGCCTGGAGTCTACTAGCGGGAGGAGAGACCCAGTACTTC. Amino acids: CAWSLLAGGETQYF.